This T cell receptor beta chain was observed in a study of cytomegalovirus exposure and HLA in healthy donors. Germline V lookup: CDR1 SGHVS, CDR2 FNYEAQ. The length of the CDR3 is 18 residues. Trimming took 1 base from V and 0 from J; bases not matched to a gene: 10. Vbeta (60) and Jbeta (13) primers were used in the PCR. Here immunoSEQ multiplex PCR was the method, and the copy in TCRdb shows in-frame clones only, minus some. Among some 220,000 clones listed, roughly 78% were seen once. This receptor was taken from a boy younger than 18 in good health and CMV-seronegative. Sequencing used PBMCs. The chain is built from TRBV7-6 and TRBJ2-3; the match to TRBD2 covers 7 bases. The CDR3 protein is CASSLVGAGGGSTDTQYF. The CDR3 DNA reads as TGTGCCAGCAGCTTAGTCGGGGCCGGCGGGGGTAGCACAGATACGCAGTATTTT.